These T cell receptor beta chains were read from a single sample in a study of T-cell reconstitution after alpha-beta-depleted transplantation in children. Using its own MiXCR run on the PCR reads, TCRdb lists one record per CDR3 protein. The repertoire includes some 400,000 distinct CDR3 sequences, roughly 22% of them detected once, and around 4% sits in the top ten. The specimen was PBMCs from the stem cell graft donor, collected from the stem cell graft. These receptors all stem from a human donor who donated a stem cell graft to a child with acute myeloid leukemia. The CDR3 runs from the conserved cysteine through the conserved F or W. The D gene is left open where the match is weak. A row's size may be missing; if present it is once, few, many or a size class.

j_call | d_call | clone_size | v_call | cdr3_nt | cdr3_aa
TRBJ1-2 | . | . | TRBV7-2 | TGTGCCAGCAGCTTAGAACAGGGTAACTATGGCTACACCTTC | CASSLEQGNYGYTF
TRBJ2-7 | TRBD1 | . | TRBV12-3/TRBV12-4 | TGTGCCAGCAGTTTCGCGCCGGGACAGGGAAACTACGAGCAGTACTTC | CASSFAPGQGNYEQYF
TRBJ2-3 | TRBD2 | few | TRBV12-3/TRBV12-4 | TGTGCCAGCAGTCCGACTAGCGGGAGTCGTCCAGATACGCAGTATTTT | CASSPTSGSRPDTQYF
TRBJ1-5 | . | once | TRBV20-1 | TGCAGTGCTAGAGGAGGGTGGGAAGATCAGCCCCAGCATTTT | CSARGGWEDQPQHF
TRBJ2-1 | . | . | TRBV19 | TGTGCCAGTAGAGCGTTTGTAACCTACAATGAGCAGTTCTTC | CASRAFVTYNEQFF
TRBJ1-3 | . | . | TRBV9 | TGTGCCAGCAGCGTAGAGACTCACTTGGGAAACACCATATATTTT | CASSVETHLGNTIYF
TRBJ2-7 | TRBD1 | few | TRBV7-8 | TGTGCCAGCAGCGCGGGAACAGGGGGACTCTACGAGCAGTACTTC | CASSAGTGGLYEQYF
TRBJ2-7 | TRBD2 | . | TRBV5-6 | TGTGCCAGCAGCTTGTCTAGCGGTCCCTACGAGCAGTACTTC | CASSLSSGPYEQYF
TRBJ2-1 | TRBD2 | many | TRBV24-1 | TGTGCCACCAGTGTGGGACTAGCGGGAGAGGGGTCCTACAATGAGCAGTTCTTC | CATSVGLAGEGSYNEQFF
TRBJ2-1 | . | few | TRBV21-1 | TGTGCCAGCAGCAAGGACAGGGATCGTAGAACCTCCTACAATGAGCAGTTCTTC | CASSKDRDRRTSYNEQFF
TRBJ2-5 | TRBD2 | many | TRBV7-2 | TGTGCCAGCAGCTGGGCCGGGACTAGCCAAGAGACCCAGTACTTC | CASSWAGTSQETQYF
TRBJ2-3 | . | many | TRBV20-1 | TGCAGTGCTAGAGATTCGCGGGATAGTACAGATACGCAGTATTTT | CSARDSRDSTDTQYF
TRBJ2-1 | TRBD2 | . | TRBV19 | TGTGCCAGTATCCCCACCCACGGACTAGTGCACGGCGAGCAGTTCTTC | CASIPTHGLVHGEQFF
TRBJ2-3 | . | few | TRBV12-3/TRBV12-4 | TGTGCCAGCAGTCCCGGGACCGCGCCCGATACGCAGTATTTT | CASSPGTAPDTQYF
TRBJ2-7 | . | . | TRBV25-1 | TGTGCCAGCAGTGAATACAACTACGAGCAGTACTTC | CASSEYNYEQYF
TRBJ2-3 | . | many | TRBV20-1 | TGCAGTGCTGGGAGAGGGAGCACAGATACGCAGTATTTT | CSAGRGSTDTQYF
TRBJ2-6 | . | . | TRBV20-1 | TGCAGTGCTAGAGTATCTGGGGCGGAAGCAGGGCAGGGAGGTTCCTCTGGGGCCAACGTCCTGACTTTC | CSARVSGAEAGQGGSSGANVLTF
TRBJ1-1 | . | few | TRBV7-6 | TGTGCCAGCTCAAAACTGGCAAACACTGAAGCTTTCTTT | CASSKLANTEAFF
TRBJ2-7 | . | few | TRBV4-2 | TGTGCCAGCAGCCAAGATGGCGGGGGCGAAATCCACGAGCAGTACTTC | CASSQDGGGEIHEQYF
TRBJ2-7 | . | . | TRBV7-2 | TGTGCCAGCAGCTTATGGCAGGGAACCTACGAGCAGTACTTC | CASSLWQGTYEQYF
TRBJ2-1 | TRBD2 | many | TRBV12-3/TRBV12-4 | TGTGCCACCAGCGGGAAATACAATGAGCAGTTCTTC | CATSGKYNEQFF
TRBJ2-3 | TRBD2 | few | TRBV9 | TGTGCCAGCAGCGTAGGAGCGGGAGGAACAGATACGCAGTATTTT | CASSVGAGGTDTQYF
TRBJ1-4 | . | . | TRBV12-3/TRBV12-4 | TGTGCCATCCTCCCACAGGGTTCTAATGAAAAACTGTTTTTT | CAILPQGSNEKLFF
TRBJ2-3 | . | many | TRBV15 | TGTGCCACCAGCAGGGAGGGCAGGGAGACAGATACGCAGTATTTT | CATSREGRETDTQYF
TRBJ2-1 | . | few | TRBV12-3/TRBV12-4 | TGTGCCACCAGAGGCGGTAATGAGCAGTTCTTC | CATRGGNEQFF
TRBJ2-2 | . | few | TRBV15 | TGTGCCACCAGCAGAGATTTGGCGGGGGAGCTGTTTTTT | CATSRDLAGELFF
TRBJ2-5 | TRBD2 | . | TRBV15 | TGTGCCACCAGCAGAGACCCCGGGGGGAGAGAGACCCAGTACTTC | CATSRDPGGRETQYF
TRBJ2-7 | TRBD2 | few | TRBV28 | TGTGCCAGCATGACGGCCTTGGCGGGAGATTTAGAGTACGAGCAGTACTTC | CASMTALAGDLEYEQYF
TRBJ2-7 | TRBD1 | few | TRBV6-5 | TGTGCCAGCAGTTACTCATCCACGGGACAGGGGGACCACGAGCAGTACTTC | CASSYSSTGQGDHEQYF
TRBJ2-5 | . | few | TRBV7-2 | TGTGCCAGCAGACTCGACGTGGAGACCCAGTACTTC | CASRLDVETQYF
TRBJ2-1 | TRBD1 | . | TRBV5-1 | TGCGCCAGCAGTCGGCTCAATAACCCCGGGACAGCTACTTACAATGAGCAGTTCTTC | CASSRLNNPGTATYNEQFF
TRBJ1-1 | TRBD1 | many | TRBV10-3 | TGTGCCATCAGTAAACAGGGGCCCTTGAACACTGAAGCTTTCTTT | CAISKQGPLNTEAFF
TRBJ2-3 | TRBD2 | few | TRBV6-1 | TGTGCCAGACTAGCGGGAGGGGACACAGATACGCAGTATTTT | CARLAGGDTDTQYF
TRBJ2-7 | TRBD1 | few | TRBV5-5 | TGTGCCAGCAGCCGAGGGACAGGGACTTTCTACGAGCAGTACTTC | CASSRGTGTFYEQYF
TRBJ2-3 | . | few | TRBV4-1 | TGCGCCAGCAGCCAAGCGGGATACACAGATACGCAGTATTTT | CASSQAGYTDTQYF
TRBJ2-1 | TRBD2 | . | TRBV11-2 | TGTGCCAGCAGCGCACACACGAAGGTAGCGGGAGGGCCAGAGAATGAGCAGTTCTTC | CASSAHTKVAGGPENEQFF